Shown below are 25 T cell receptor beta chains from a single sample sequenced in a study of T cells after yellow fever vaccination. MiXCR, applied by TCRdb to the 5' RACE reads, yields one record per CDR3 protein. The data contain some 500,000 distinct CDR3 sequences, roughly 14% of them singletons. Here the sequenced sample was PBMCs, taken on the day of the yellow fever booster vaccination. The receptors were sampled from a man aged 25-45 years who received the YFV17D yellow fever vaccine.

The chain carries TRBV19 and TRBJ2-2; TRBD2 matches at 10 bases. Per germline, CDR1 LNHDA and CDR2 SQIVND (reference sequence). V was clipped by 10 bases and J by 5 bases; unmatched bases: 7. The CDR3 is made up of 14 amino acids. The CDR3 spells CATRSGRLTGELFF. CDR3 nucleotides: TGTGCCACCCGTAGCGGGAGGTTAACCGGGGAGCTGTTTTTT.

This clonotype has just a few counts. V gene TRBV5-1 combines with J gene TRBJ2-5, with 8 bases fitting TRBD2. V shed 4 bases, J shed 1 base, and the junction held 6 bases outside the gene matches. Germline V lookup: CDR1 SGHRS, CDR2 YFSETQ. The CDR3 length is 15 residues. CDR3 loop: CASSRDSGTQETQYF. As DNA, the CDR3 is TGCGCCAGCAGCCGGGATAGCGGGACCCAAGAGACCCAGTACTTC.

V gene TRBV20-1 combines with J gene TRBJ2-6, with unresolved D. Germline loops: CDR1 DFQATT, CDR2 SNEGSKA (reference sequence). This CDR3 contains 16 residues. V dropped 6 bases and J dropped 1 base, with 16 bases sitting between them. CDR3: CSASWGIGSGANVLTF. The CDR3 nucleotides are TGCAGTGCCTCGTGGGGTATAGGGTCTGGGGCCAACGTCCTGACTTTC.

This clonotype turned up a few times. The chain couples TRBV10-3 to TRBJ2-2; D tentatively fits TRBD1 or TRBD2 (5 bases each). CDR1 and CDR2 from the germline V gene are ENHRY and SYGVKD. The CDR3 consists of 14 residues. Trimming pared 7 bases from V and 6 bases from J, leaving 15 bases between. The CDR3 spells CAIKRDGRAGELFF. In DNA, the CDR3 is TGTGCCATCAAACGGGACGGAAGGGCCGGGGAGCTGTTTTTT.

This clonotype appeared once. The V call is TRBV29-1, the J call TRBJ2-3; D gene uncertain. The CDR3 totals 13 residues. Trimming removed 4 bases at V and 2 bases at J, with 10 bases between. The germline CDR1 and CDR2 sequences are SQVTM and ANQGSEA. The CDR3: CSVARLLTDTQYF. For the CDR3, the DNA is TGCAGCGTTGCCCGGCTACTCACAGATACGCAGTATTTT.

This clonotype was picked up a small number of times. This chain uses TRBV6-5 with TRBJ2-7; tentatively, D is TRBD1 or TRBD2 (5 bases each). This CDR3 has 12 amino acids. Germline loops: CDR1 MNHEY, CDR2 SVGAGI. The V gene lost 6 bases and the J gene lost 8 bases, with 14 bases spanning the gap. CDR3 region: CASSPRGFQQYF. The CDR3 bases are TGTGCCAGCAGCCCCCGGGGCTTCCAGCAGTACTTC.

This clonotype has only a few counts. The chain carries TRBV28 and TRBJ2-7; 9 positions match TRBD2. Germline V CDR1 and CDR2: MDHEN, SYDVKM. V shed 3 bases and J 2 bases; nucleotides not matched to a gene: 11. The CDR3 is made up of 17 amino acids. The CDR3: CASSFQTAGGIAYEQYF. CDR3 nucleotides: TGTGCCAGCAGTTTCCAAACAGCGGGGGGAATCGCCTACGAGCAGTACTTC.

The chain couples TRBV5-1 to TRBJ2-1; 14 bases line up with TRBD2. The V gene's germline CDR1 is SGHRS and CDR2 YFSETQ. The CDR3 runs 15 residues. V was clipped by 4 bases and J by 10 bases; unmatched bases: 7. The CDR3 here is CASSTGLAGEKEQFF. CDR3 DNA sequence: TGCGCCAGCAGCACGGGACTAGCGGGAGAAAAGGAGCAGTTCTTC.

CDR3 DNA: TGTGCCAGCAGCTCCGCGGTGGATACGCAGTATTTT. The encoded protein is CASSSAVDTQYF. The chain carries TRBV7-2 and TRBJ2-3; D ambiguous. The CDR3 has 12 residues. Germline CDR1 reads SGHTA; CDR2 reads FQGNSA. With 4 bases removed from V and 6 bases from J, the gap between germline ends came to 8 bases.

This clonotype was seen more than once but under ten times. In nucleotides, the CDR3 is TGTGCCAGCAGTTTAGTGGGAGGAGGGGAATACGAGCAGTACTTC. It yields the protein CASSLVGGGEYEQYF. The chain has TRBV27 and TRBJ2-7, with a possible D match to TRBD2 (6 bases). The CDR3 totals 15 residues. V was trimmed by 2 bases and J by 4 bases, leaving 15 bases between them. Per germline, CDR1 MNHEY and CDR2 SMNVEV (reference sequence).

This clonotype was found many times. V is TRBV11-2 and J is TRBJ2-7; 9 positions match TRBD1. V dropped 4 bases and J dropped 1; count of bases not matched to a gene: 5. There are 15 residues in the CDR3. Germline V CDR1 and CDR2: SGHAT, FQNNGV. CDR3 sequence: CASSSGTGRSYEQYF. The DNA for the CDR3 is TGTGCCAGCAGCTCCGGGACAGGGAGGTCCTACGAGCAGTACTTC.

This clonotype was seen only a few times. CDR3: CASSLSKEQYF. Here the CDR3 DNA reads TGTGCCAGCAGCTTATCCAAAGAGCAGTACTTC. The gene calls are TRBV7-8 and TRBJ2-7; D ambiguous. This CDR3 is built from 11 residues. Trimming took 2 bases from V and 7 from J, leaving 6 bases between them. Germline V CDR1 and CDR2: SGHVS, FQNEAQ. The full variable domain, with the rest looked up from reference TRBV7-8 and TRBJ2-7, is GAGVSQSPRYKVAKRGQDVALRCDPISGHVSLFWYQQALGQGPEFLTYFQNEAQLDKSGLPSDRFFAERPEGSVSTLKIQRTQQEDSAVYLCASSLSKEQYFGPGTRLTVT.

This clonotype has more than one count but fewer than ten. The gene calls are TRBV9 and TRBJ2-2, with 10 bases lining up with TRBD2. CDR1 is SGDLS, CDR2 YYNGEE, per germline. V dropped 5 bases and J dropped 9; count of bases not matched to a gene: 4. CDR3 length: 13 amino acids. The CDR3 bases are TGTGCCAGCAGAAGCGGGAGGGACCGGGAGCTGTTTTTT. It encodes CASRSGRDRELFF.

The table lists this clonotype with a few counts. The chain has TRBV20-1 and TRBJ2-7; no reliable D call. V was shortened by 6 bases and J by 3 bases, with 12 bases between the two germline ends. The germline gives CDR1 DFQATT, CDR2 SNEGSKA (reference sequence). This CDR3 has 12 residues. CDR3 DNA: TGCAGTGCCCAAGAGGCCTTCTACGAGCAGTACTTC. Protein: CSAQEAFYEQYF.

This clonotype was counted at least ten times. The gene calls are TRBV19 and TRBJ2-7; no firm D call. The CDR3 is 13 amino acids. Per the germline V gene, CDR1 is LNHDA and CDR2 is SQIVND (reference sequence). Trimming removed 0 bases at V and 1 base at J, with 4 bases between. CDR3 protein: CASSIERSYEQYF. CDR3 sequence (DNA): TGTGCCAGTAGTATAGAAAGATCCTACGAGCAGTACTTC.

This clonotype was recorded a few times. The rearrangement joins TRBV19 to TRBJ1-5; D is uncertain. The germline CDR1 and CDR2 sequences are LNHDA and SQIVND (reference sequence). There are 14 residues in the CDR3. V dropped 6 bases and J dropped 0 bases, with 9 bases sitting between them. CDR3 loop: CASSMTFSNQPQHF. DNA of the CDR3: TGTGCCAGTAGCATGACATTTAGCAATCAGCCCCAGCATTTT.

V and J are TRBV20-1 and TRBJ2-2; D perhaps matches TRBD2 (6 bases). CDR1 DFQATT and CDR2 SNEGSKA come from the germline V gene (reference sequence). The CDR3 contains 14 residues. Deletions cut 6 bases from V and 3 bases from J, with 14 bases between. CDR3 DNA sequence: TGCAGTGCCCGAGGTAGCGGCCACACCGGGGAGCTGTTTTTT. This sequence encodes CSARGSGHTGELFF.

The chain has TRBV4-2 and TRBJ2-7; weak D call: TRBD1 (6 bases). CDR1 and CDR2 from the germline V gene are LGHNA and YNFKEQ. The CDR3 covers 16 residues. V was clipped by 5 bases and J by 6 bases, with 23 bases between them. This CDR3 is CASSKITTGIGGEQYF. CDR3 coding DNA: TGTGCCAGCAGCAAGATCACTACAGGGATAGGTGGCGAGCAGTACTTC.

The rearrangement joins TRBV10-3 to TRBJ1-5; D unclear. Looked up from germline, CDR1 is ENHRY and CDR2 is SYGVKD. CDR3 length: 13 amino acids. V lost 4 bases and J 9 bases, leaving 13 bases between the germline ends. CDR3 loop: CAISGQLYGPQHF. Here the CDR3 DNA reads TGTGCCATCAGTGGTCAGCTCTACGGGCCCCAGCATTTT.

This chain links TRBV5-1 with TRBJ2-2, with D possibly matching TRBD1 (7 bases). The CDR3 length is 14 residues. The V gene lost 2 bases and the J gene lost 3 bases, with 8 bases spanning the gap. In germline, CDR1 is SGHRS, CDR2 YFSETQ. Here the CDR3 DNA reads TGCGCCAGCAGCTTCAGGGGGGACACCGGGGAGCTGTTTTTT. Protein sequence: CASSFRGDTGELFF.

The sample holds many counts of this clonotype. The rearrangement uses TRBV12-3 or TRBV12-4 and TRBJ2-7; TRBD1 matches at 11 bases. This CDR3 has 14 residues. The trim removed 6 bases at V and 2 bases at J, leaving 3 bases unmatched. The CDR3 sequence is CASSRTGGPYEQYF. The CDR3, as DNA: TGTGCCAGCAGCCGGACAGGGGGCCCCTACGAGCAGTACTTC.

This clonotype was detected only a few times. The V and J genes are TRBV7-2 and TRBJ2-1; 8 positions match TRBD1. The CDR3 covers 13 residues. Germline V gene sequence: CDR1 SGHTA, CDR2 FQGNSA. J lost 6 bases, V lost 5 bases, and 3 bases had no gene match. CDR3 residues: CASSPGQVNEQFF. CDR3 sequence (DNA): TGTGCCAGCAGCCCGGGACAGGTCAATGAGCAGTTCTTC.

The chain employs TRBV5-6 and TRBJ2-7; 7 bases fit TRBD1. Germline V gene lookup returns CDR1 SGHDT and CDR2 YYEEEE. Losses at the gene ends were 3 bases for V and 4 bases for J; bases not matched to a gene: 7. The CDR3 covers 14 residues. CDR3 in amino acids: CASSSWTGEYEQYF. CDR3 coding DNA: TGTGCCAGCAGCTCCTGGACAGGAGAATACGAGCAGTACTTC.

This clonotype was found many times. V is TRBV7-9 and J is TRBJ2-7, with 11 nucleotides matching TRBD2. The CDR3 contains 17 residues. After removal of 4 bases from V and 5 bases from J, the junction contained 13 bases not matched to a gene. Germline assignment: CDR1 SEHNR and CDR2 FQNEAQ (reference sequence). The CDR3 nucleotides are TGTGCCAGCAGCTCAAGCCTAGCGGGAGGCCCAGCCGACGAGCAGTACTTC. Protein sequence: CASSSSLAGGPADEQYF.

On this clonotype: The junction does not match germline at one end; this may be a read error. V gene TRBV20-1 combines with J gene TRBJ2-1; weak D call: TRBD2 (6 bases). CDR3 length: 16 residues. Germline assignment: CDR1 DFQATT and CDR2 SNEGSKA (reference sequence). The CDR3 reads CCAKTISGYPGNEQFF. DNA for the CDR3: TGCTGTGCTAAAACTATTAGCGGATATCCGGGCAATGAGCAGTTCTTC.